This T cell receptor beta chain derives from a study of blood T cell repertoires in COVID-19 (dated by TCRdb to between 2020 and 2021). With regard to the full study: Samples from collaborators originated in the United States, Italy and Spain and spanned both the acute and convalescent phases of COVID-19. The repertoires were released in a freely available public database intended as a resource for research on the immune response to SARS-CoV-2. Nearly every sample came with metadata listing a de-identified subject ID, COVID-19 status, age in years and sex. Where available, HLA class I and class II types were taken from metadata supplied by the sample provider and were not determined by assay-based typing. Samples came from the ongoing ImmuneRACE study (first 160 participants) plus 1,254 subjects from 6 global collaborators. Deeply sampled blood TCRbeta repertoires from subjects exposed to, actively infected with, or recovered from COVID-19 were included in the dataset. The material from the prospective study consisted of cDNA or gDNA derived from T cells, B-cell-depleted T cells, or PBMCs. Results the study describes overall, beyond this receptor: Clinical and demographic metadata were provided uncurated, with the amount varying by source and participant.

One collaborating source in Seattle enrolled patients during active infection and followed them longitudinally through the course of disease. Collaborating institutions collected whole blood in K2EDTA tubes following their own protocols. For TCRbeta analysis, collaborator samples were shipped as frozen whole blood, as isolated PBMCs, or as DNA extracted from either sample type. TCRbeta CDR3 regions were amplified from genomic DNA using the immunoSEQ Assay, a bias-controlled multiplex PCR. As for the authors' bioinformatics: The number of nucleated cells in each sample was estimated from the amplification of reference gene primers within the assay. To quantify the absolute abundance of each unique TCRbeta CDR3 rearrangement, sequence reads were collapsed and filtered. Productive Simpson clonality was computed per sample as the square root of Simpson's diversity index over productive rearrangements. Sourced from immuneACCESS, this table was stored by TCRdb with only in-frame sequences that have V and J called. A share of the clones is absent; for the studies checked, an unresolved V gene accounts for under half, and the remainder has no known explanation. V and J calls and clone size come straight from that table; D and trimming were deduced from the DNA. This sample lists 210,000 or so clones; 84% were detected once. Of the sample, about 7.8% is held by the ten largest clones.

The CDR3 sequence holds 15 residues, the cysteine and phenylalanine included. Left in the record is the CDR3 DNA by itself, 45 bases read in frame from the first base. Cut back by 5 bases and 3 bases, the V and J ends lie 14 bases apart. The germline V gene sets CDR1 to MDHEN and CDR2 to SYDVKM. As concerns this clone: Its antigen target is currently unknown. No base quality information exists; no much larger clone differs at one position.

The TCR was taken from an elderly woman with COVID-19, enrolled during active disease. Recombination linked TRBV28 to TRBJ1-5, with the D gene too uncertain to name. The sequenced sample was peripheral blood. CDR3 loop: CASSPRRVNNQPQHF. The base sequence is TGTGCCAGCAGTCCGCGGCGGGTTAACAATCAGCCCCAGCATTTT.